This TCR beta chain was identified during a study of blood T cell repertoires in COVID-19. A few counts support this clone. Here immunoSEQ multiplex PCR was the method, and the copy in TCRdb shows in-frame clones only, minus some. The top ten hold roughly a tenth of the sample, which has a few hundred thousand clones, around nine tenths seen once. The CDR3 covers 15 residues. Germline V gene sequence: CDR1 SGHAT, CDR2 FQDESV (reference sequence). V dropped 4 bases and J dropped 6; count of bases not matched to a gene: 7. The source material was PBMCs or T cells enriched from blood (not recorded which). This chain links TRBV11-1 with TRBJ2-1; 9 nucleotides align to TRBD1. The receptor comes from a woman between 35 and 50 years old who had recovered from COVID-19. CDR3 in DNA: TGTGCCAGCAGCTCCACAGGGGGCTTTCCCAATGAGCAGTTCTTC. It yields the protein CASSSTGGFPNEQFF.